These T cell receptor beta chains were read from a single sample in a study of CD8 T cells in Susac syndrome. Via MiXCR, TCRdb re-called the immunoSEQ multiplex PCR reads, giving one row per CDR3 protein. The table shows about 200,000 distinct CDR3 sequences, with roughly 94% occurring only once. Input material: CD4+ T cells from PBMCs. These receptors were obtained from a human donor in good health. The CDR3 runs from the conserved cysteine through the conserved F or W. The D gene is left open where the match is weak. Clone size is shown for a subset of rows, as once, few, many or a class of expanded clone.

D,V,J,size,DNA,CDR3
TRBD1,TRBV3-1,TRBJ2-1,few,TGTGCCAGCAGCCAGGACAGGAACAATGAGCAGTTCTTC,CASSQDRNNEQFF
.,TRBV9,TRBJ1-1,.,TGTGCCAGCAGCGTAGGCCAGCTTAACACTGAAGCTTTCTTT,CASSVGQLNTEAFF
TRBD1,TRBV20-1,TRBJ1-5,.,TGCAGTGCAACCGGGACAGGGAGGGATCAGCCCCAGCATTTT,CSATGTGRDQPQHF
.,TRBV3-1,TRBJ1-6,.,TGTGCCAGCAGCCTCGTAGGAGATTCACCCCTCCACTTT,CASSLVGDSPLHF
.,TRBV30,TRBJ1-1,.,TGTGCCTGGAGTGCGGACAGTGTGGCTGAAGCTTTCTTT,CAWSADSVAEAFF
.,TRBV30,TRBJ2-1,.,TGTGCCTGGAGTCCCGGGACTTATCAGTTCTTC,CAWSPGTYQFF
TRBD1,TRBV9,TRBJ2-5,once,TGTGCCAGCAGCGTAGAAGGGACAGGGGGAGAGACCCAGTACTTC,CASSVEGTGGETQYF
.,TRBV30,TRBJ2-1,.,TGTGCCTGGAGTGATCCCGGGACCTACAATGAGCAGTTCTTC,CAWSDPGTYNEQFF
.,TRBV4-1,TRBJ1-5,once,TGCGCCAGCAGCCAGGCGTCAGTAGCCTCTCCTAGCAATCAGCCCCAGCATTTT,CASSQASVASPSNQPQHF
.,TRBV28,TRBJ1-2,.,TGTGCCAGCAGTCTAATCAACTATGGCTACACCTTC,CASSLINYGYTF
TRBD1,TRBV3-1,TRBJ2-7,once,TGTGCCAGCAGCCTCGGGACAGTGGGCGAGCAGTACTTC,CASSLGTVGEQYF
TRBD1,TRBV14,TRBJ2-1,.,TGTGCCAGCAGCGACAGGGCAGGTGGGCAGTTCTTC,CASSDRAGGQFF
TRBD1,TRBV30,TRBJ1-1,.,TGTGCCTGGAGCGCGACAGGGGGCGGGAAAGCTTTCTTT,CAWSATGGGKAFF
.,TRBV6-2/TRBV6-3,TRBJ2-4,.,TGTGCCAGCAGCCGCCTGGGGATTCAGTACTTC,CASSRLGIQYF
TRBD2,TRBV24-1,TRBJ2-1,.,TGTGCCACCAGTGATTTTAACGGGGGGGCGGACAATGAGCAGTTCTTC,CATSDFNGGADNEQFF
.,TRBV29-1,TRBJ2-5,.,TGCAGCGTTGAACCAAGGCTCCTACAAGAGACCCAGTACTTC,CSVEPRLLQETQYF
TRBD2,TRBV29-1,TRBJ2-4,.,TGCAGCGTTGAATCAGGGACGGGAGGCGGAAACATTCAGTACTTC,CSVESGTGGGNIQYF
.,TRBV6-6,TRBJ2-5,.,TGTGCCAGCAGTTCCCGTCGACAGGGAGGTTGGGAGACCCAGTACTTC,CASSSRRQGGWETQYF
.,TRBV20-1,TRBJ2-4,.,TGCAGTGCTATTAGGCACCTGTCGAAAAACATTCAGTACTTC,CSAIRHLSKNIQYF
TRBD1,TRBV6-5,TRBJ2-5,.,TGTGCCAGCAGTTCCACCGGGACAGGGGGCGCAGAGGAGACCCAGTACTTC,CASSSTGTGGAEETQYF
.,TRBV29-1,TRBJ2-7,.,TGCAGCGTTGGCCGGGACGTCGGGACCTACGAGCAGTACTTC,CSVGRDVGTYEQYF
TRBD2,TRBV29-1,TRBJ2-1,once,TGCAGCGTTGAGACTCTAGCGGGGGGCTACAATGAGCAGTTCTTC,CSVETLAGGYNEQFF
TRBD1,TRBV20-1,TRBJ2-3,.,TGCAGTGTTCCAGACAGGGGAGGCGATACGCAGTATTTT,CSVPDRGGDTQYF
TRBD1,TRBV15,TRBJ2-5,.,TGTGCCACCAGCACCTGGGGACAGGGAGAAGAGACCCAGTACTTC,CATSTWGQGEETQYF
.,TRBV20-1,TRBJ1-5,.,TGCAGTGCCTCAGGGCCTAGCAATCAGCCCCAGCATTTT,CSASGPSNQPQHF
.,TRBV29-1,TRBJ1-1,.,TGCAGCGTCCAGACTCTAATGAACACTGAAGCTTTCTTT,CSVQTLMNTEAFF
.,TRBV27,TRBJ1-2,few,TGTGCCAGCAGTTTAACGGGGTTGTATGGCTACACCTTC,CASSLTGLYGYTF
.,TRBV4-3,TRBJ2-6,.,TGCGCCAGCAGCCAAGAAGGCTCTGGGGCCAACGTCCTGACTTTC,CASSQEGSGANVLTF
.,TRBV4-1,TRBJ2-3,once,TGCGCCAGCAGCCACCGTACCAGGGGTATGGACACAGATACGCAGTATTTT,CASSHRTRGMDTDTQYF
.,TRBV20-1,TRBJ2-5,.,TGCAGTGCTAGTCCCACGGTGTCGGAGACCCAGTACTTC,CSASPTVSETQYF
.,TRBV11-2,TRBJ1-5,.,TGTGCCAGCAGCTTAAAGGCGCCTTGGCAGGGGCACAATCAGCCCCAGCATTTT,CASSLKAPWQGHNQPQHF
TRBD2,TRBV9,TRBJ2-4,.,TGTGCCAGCAGCGCTACTAGCGGGAGAATCGAAAACATTCAGTACTTC,CASSATSGRIENIQYF
.,TRBV28,TRBJ2-2,.,TGTGCCAGCAGTTTTCAACTGGACACCGGGGAGCTGTTTTTT,CASSFQLDTGELFF
TRBD1,TRBV6-5,TRBJ2-7,.,TGTGCCAGCAGACGGACAGGGGGCTACGAGCAGTACTTC,CASRRTGGYEQYF
TRBD2,TRBV29-1,TRBJ2-4,.,TGCAGCGTTGAAGATCCCGGACTAGCACCCACTCAGTACTTC,CSVEDPGLAPTQYF
.,TRBV20-1,TRBJ1-2,.,TGCAGTGCTAGAGAACTGGTAGGCTACACCTTC,CSARELVGYTF
.,TRBV7-2,TRBJ1-2,.,TGTGCCAGCAGCTTACAACGGAACTATGGCTACACCTTC,CASSLQRNYGYTF
.,TRBV2,TRBJ2-7,.,TGTGCCAGCAGTGAAGCGCTCTGGGATATGCTGTACTTC,CASSEALWDMLYF
.,TRBV7-8,TRBJ1-2,.,TGTGCCAGCAGCTTATTCTGGACGGCAGGCTACACCTTC,CASSLFWTAGYTF
.,TRBV7-2,TRBJ1-5,.,TGTGCCAGCAGCTTAAACGGCCTAAGTCAGCCCCAGCATTTT,CASSLNGLSQPQHF
.,TRBV9,TRBJ1-3,once,TGTGCCAGCAGCCGGGCCAGGGGATATTTT,CASSRARGYF
TRBD2,TRBV5-4,TRBJ2-3,.,TGTGCCAGCAGCTTAGCGGGAGGGCCACTCCCAGATACGCAGTATTTT,CASSLAGGPLPDTQYF
TRBD1,TRBV7-2,TRBJ1-6,.,TGTGCCAGCAGCTTTCCCGGGACAGCGCTCCACTTT,CASSFPGTALHF
.,TRBV27,TRBJ2-3,.,TGTGCCAGCAGTTTATTACGGGGCGAATCCACAGATACGCAGTATTTT,CASSLLRGESTDTQYF
TRBD1,TRBV20-1,TRBJ2-5,.,TGCAGTGCCAGCCTTTCTACAGGGGGTCAAGAGACCCAGTACTTC,CSASLSTGGQETQYF
.,TRBV20-1,TRBJ2-1,.,TGCAGTGCTAGATGGGCTAGCTCCTATCCTAATGAGCAGTTCTTC,CSARWASSYPNEQFF
TRBD2,TRBV5-1,TRBJ2-3,.,TGCGCCAGCAGCTGGACCGGGACTAGCGGGAGCACAGATACGCAGTATTTT,CASSWTGTSGSTDTQYF
.,TRBV29-1,TRBJ1-2,.,TGCAGCGTTGAAGCAACTCGTTCAGGGTCCGGCACCTTC,CSVEATRSGSGTF
.,TRBV14,TRBJ2-3,once,TGTGCCAGCAGCTCCCCCAGCGGAGCCACAGATACGCAGTATTTT,CASSSPSGATDTQYF